These T cell receptor beta chains were read from a single sample in a study of PD-1 and CTLA-4 blockade in melanoma. The protocol was immunoSEQ multiplex PCR, while the TCRdb copy is restricted to in-frame clones and leaves out a portion. Of almost 30,000 clones in the sample, around nine tenths are singletons; the top ten hold 7.5% to 10%. The sequencing used CD8+ T cells from peripheral blood, collected before anti-PD-1 treatment. These receptors were taken from a human donor with melanoma. Each CDR3 is given with its conserved first and last residue. A D gene is named only where the DNA matches it firmly. Only some rows state a clone size, as once, few, many or a class for expanded clones.

v_gene: TRBV9; abundance: .; j_gene: TRBJ1-1; d_gene: TRBD1; CDR3nt: TGTGCCAGCAGCGCAACCGGACAGGGCACTGAAGCTTTCTTT; CDR3aa: CASSATGQGTEAFF
v_gene: TRBV30; abundance: .; j_gene: TRBJ1-5; d_gene: .; CDR3nt: TGTGCCTGGCGGATTGGCAATCAGCCCCAGCATTTT; CDR3aa: CAWRIGNQPQHF
v_gene: TRBV9; abundance: once; j_gene: TRBJ2-2; d_gene: .; CDR3nt: TGTGCCAGCGCCAGGGTTACCGGGGAGCTGTTTTTT; CDR3aa: CASARVTGELFF
v_gene: TRBV19; abundance: few; j_gene: TRBJ1-1; d_gene: .; CDR3nt: TGTGCCAGTAGTATCCTAATGAACACTGAAGCTTTCTTT; CDR3aa: CASSILMNTEAFF
v_gene: TRBV2; abundance: .; j_gene: TRBJ1-6; d_gene: .; CDR3nt: TGTGCCAGCAGTGACTCTGTCGGGCATTCACCCCTCCACTTT; CDR3aa: CASSDSVGHSPLHF
v_gene: TRBV15; abundance: .; j_gene: TRBJ1-2; d_gene: TRBD1; CDR3nt: TGTGCCACCAGCCAAGAAGGGACAGGTCGTGGCTACACCTTC; CDR3aa: CATSQEGTGRGYTF
v_gene: TRBV14; abundance: .; j_gene: TRBJ2-2; d_gene: TRBD1; CDR3nt: TGTGCCAGCAGCCCGGGACAGACCGGGGAGCTGTTTTTT; CDR3aa: CASSPGQTGELFF
v_gene: TRBV18; abundance: .; j_gene: TRBJ2-7; d_gene: .; CDR3nt: TGTGCCAGCTCACCCCTCTTGGGGGAGAGCTCCTACGAGCAGTACTTC; CDR3aa: CASSPLLGESSYEQYF
v_gene: TRBV7-2; abundance: .; j_gene: TRBJ1-2; d_gene: .; CDR3nt: TGTGCCAGCAGCGCACCGGGAGCTACTTCCCTCGGGGGCTACACCTTC; CDR3aa: CASSAPGATSLGGYTF
v_gene: TRBV25-1; abundance: .; j_gene: TRBJ2-1; d_gene: TRBD1; CDR3nt: TGTGCCAGCAGTTTCCGGACAGGGGGAGACTCCTACAATGAGCAGTTCTTC; CDR3aa: CASSFRTGGDSYNEQFF
v_gene: TRBV18; abundance: .; j_gene: TRBJ2-3; d_gene: TRBD2; CDR3nt: TGTGCCAGCTCACCTAGCGGGGGCACAGATACGCAGTATTTT; CDR3aa: CASSPSGGTDTQYF
v_gene: TRBV10-2; abundance: .; j_gene: TRBJ2-1; d_gene: TRBD2; CDR3nt: TGCGCCAGCAGTGAGTTTCTAGCGGGGGACCCACTCACCTACAATGAGCAGTTCTTC; CDR3aa: CASSEFLAGDPLTYNEQFF
v_gene: TRBV6-2/TRBV6-3; abundance: .; j_gene: TRBJ2-7; d_gene: .; CDR3nt: TGTGCCAGCAGTTACCGAAATAACCGGGAAGAGCAGTACTTC; CDR3aa: CASSYRNNREEQYF
v_gene: TRBV2; abundance: few; j_gene: TRBJ2-7; d_gene: .; CDR3nt: TGTGCCAGCAGTGAAAGTCCGGGGCTGGTATACGAGCAGTACTTC; CDR3aa: CASSESPGLVYEQYF
v_gene: TRBV6-5; abundance: .; j_gene: TRBJ1-1; d_gene: .; CDR3nt: TGTGCCAGCGACCGGACCGGGGCTTTCTTT; CDR3aa: CASDRTGAFF
v_gene: TRBV10-3; abundance: .; j_gene: TRBJ2-3; d_gene: .; CDR3nt: TGTGCCATCAGTGAGTCCCCGACATTTGGGGACACAGATACGCAGTATTTT; CDR3aa: CAISESPTFGDTDTQYF
v_gene: TRBV28; abundance: .; j_gene: TRBJ2-2; d_gene: .; CDR3nt: TGTGCCAGCACCCTGACAGGCTTCGGGGAGCTGTTTTTT; CDR3aa: CASTLTGFGELFF
v_gene: TRBV19; abundance: .; j_gene: TRBJ1-1; d_gene: .; CDR3nt: TGTGCCAGTATCCCCTTAGGGGCGGTAGAAGCTTTCTTT; CDR3aa: CASIPLGAVEAFF
v_gene: TRBV7-9; abundance: .; j_gene: TRBJ1-1; d_gene: TRBD1; CDR3nt: TGTGCCAGCAGCTTTTCCGGGACAGGGAACACTGAAGCTTTCTTT; CDR3aa: CASSFSGTGNTEAFF
v_gene: TRBV4-1; abundance: .; j_gene: TRBJ2-5; d_gene: TRBD2; CDR3nt: TGCGCCAGCAGCCAAGATGGGCGGGGGGAGACCCAGTACTTC; CDR3aa: CASSQDGRGETQYF
v_gene: TRBV3-1/TRBV3-2; abundance: .; j_gene: TRBJ2-3; d_gene: .; CDR3nt: TGTGCCAGCAGCCAAAGCTCGGGGGCCCTTAGCACAGATACGCAGTATTTT; CDR3aa: CASSQSSGALSTDTQYF
v_gene: TRBV24-1; abundance: .; j_gene: TRBJ2-5; d_gene: TRBD1; CDR3nt: TGTGCCACACGAGGGACAGGGGATGAGACCCAGTACTTC; CDR3aa: CATRGTGDETQYF
v_gene: TRBV2; abundance: .; j_gene: TRBJ1-5; d_gene: .; CDR3nt: TGTGCCAGCAGGGCAGGGCCTAGCAATCAGCCCCAGCATTTT; CDR3aa: CASRAGPSNQPQHF
v_gene: TRBV30; abundance: .; j_gene: TRBJ1-1; d_gene: TRBD1; CDR3nt: TGTGCCTGGAGTGTTACAGGGGGCAGATCGGCTCGCGCTTTCTTT; CDR3aa: CAWSVTGGRSARAFF
v_gene: TRBV7-6; abundance: .; j_gene: TRBJ2-1; d_gene: .; CDR3nt: TGTGCCAGCAGCTTAGATATCGGGTGGCAGGGTTCGGGTGAGCAGTTCTTC; CDR3aa: CASSLDIGWQGSGEQFF
v_gene: TRBV11-2; abundance: .; j_gene: TRBJ2-5; d_gene: .; CDR3nt: TGTGCCAGCAGCTCATTCTTGGGGGAAGAGACCCAGTACTTC; CDR3aa: CASSSFLGEETQYF
v_gene: TRBV30; abundance: .; j_gene: TRBJ1-1; d_gene: .; CDR3nt: TGTGCCTGGAGTGTAAGTGCCGTGGGCACTGAAGCTTTCTTT; CDR3aa: CAWSVSAVGTEAFF
v_gene: TRBV30; abundance: .; j_gene: TRBJ1-5; d_gene: .; CDR3nt: TGTGCCTGGAGTGTGGGGGCTAATCAGCCCCAGCATTTT; CDR3aa: CAWSVGANQPQHF